This passage covers 13 T cell receptor beta chains from one sample sequenced in a study of identical twins. TCRdb re-called the 5' RACE reads through MiXCR, storing one row per CDR3 protein. The sample shows 400,000 to 500,000 distinct CDR3 sequences, roughly an eighth of them seen only once. These same records also appear under a second study, on yellow fever vaccine responses in identical twins.

The specimen was CD4+ T cells sorted from blood. The receptor set was obtained from a woman aged 18 to 35 in good health.

CDR3 bases: TGTGCCAGTGGAGGACTCCGGAGCTCCTACAATGAGCAGTTCTTC. Its protein product is CASGGLRSSYNEQFF. V usage is TRBV19 and J usage is TRBJ2-1; D is perhaps TRBD2 (5 bases). This CDR3 comprises 15 residues. The germline V and J ends were trimmed by 8 bases and 0 bases, with 14 bases remaining between them. Germline V CDR1 and CDR2: LNHDA, SQIVND (reference sequence). The entire variable domain, with the rest obtained from reference TRBV19 and TRBJ2-1, is as follows: DGGITQSPKYLFRKEGQNVTLSCEQNLNHDAMYWYRQDPGQGLRLIYYSQIVNDFQKGDIAEGYSVSREKKESFPLTVTSAQKNPTAFYLCASGGLRSSYNEQFFGPGTRLTVL.

The chain is built from TRBV12-3 or TRBV12-4 and TRBJ2-7; D tentatively reads TRBD1 or TRBD2 (6 bases each). V lost 6 bases and J lost 4, with 19 bases in between. The CDR3 covers 15 residues. CDR3 protein: CASSLQGLRSYEQYF. The CDR3 nucleotides are TGTGCCAGCAGCTTACAGGGACTCCGTTCATACGAGCAGTACTTC.

This clonotype was detected only a few times. The J gene is TRBJ1-1, the V gene TRBV20-1; D call uncertain. There are 11 residues in the CDR3. Trimming took 7 bases from V and 1 from J, leaving 7 bases between them. Germline V lookup: CDR1 DFQATT, CDR2 SNEGSKA (reference sequence). CDR3 amino acids: CSGWKNTEAFF. CDR3 in DNA: TGCAGTGGTTGGAAGAACACTGAAGCTTTCTTT.

J is TRBJ2-3 and V is TRBV11-2; TRBD2 agrees at 9 bases. The CDR3 contains 19 residues. Per germline, CDR1 SGHAT and CDR2 FQNNGV. V was clipped by 4 bases and J by 2 bases; unmatched bases: 16. As DNA, the CDR3 is TGTGCCAGCAGCTCCGGACTTAGCGGGGGAGTGACATTCACAGATACGCAGTATTTT. This translates into CASSSGLSGGVTFTDTQYF.

This clonotype was observed a few times. The rearrangement uses TRBV6-2 or TRBV6-3 and TRBJ2-2, with D possibly matching TRBD2 (6 bases). This CDR3 is built from 17 residues. V lost 0 bases and J lost 0, with 11 bases in between. Per the germline V gene, CDR1 is MNHEY and CDR2 is SVGEGT. CDR3 DNA: TGTGCCAGCAGTTACTCCCTAGCGTACGCGAACACCGGGGAGCTGTTTTTT. This sequence encodes CASSYSLAYANTGELFF.

This clonotype was seen repeatedly, ten times or more. The chain combines TRBV3-1 with TRBJ2-7, with D unclear. The germline V gene encodes CDR1 LGHDT and CDR2 YNNKEL (reference sequence). The CDR3 sequence is 13 residues long. Trimming left V 2 bases short and J 3 bases short, with 8 bases between. The CDR3 DNA reads as TGTGCCAGCAGCCAAAGGGCCTACTACGAGCAGTACTTC. This gives the protein CASSQRAYYEQYF.

This clonotype showed up just a few times. The chain links TRBV7-9 to TRBJ2-7, with D possibly matching TRBD2 (5 bases). Germline V gene data show CDR1 as SEHNR and CDR2 as FQNEAQ (reference sequence). This CDR3 has 15 amino acids. Trimming removed 5 bases from V and 5 bases from J, with 19 bases in between. CDR3 region: CASSRGSGSLDEQYF. The CDR3, as DNA: TGTGCCAGCAGCCGAGGGAGCGGATCTTTGGACGAGCAGTACTTC.

This clonotype has just a few counts. The junction shows a germline mismatch at one end, possibly a read error. This chain links TRBV6-5 with TRBJ2-5; 8 nucleotides line up with TRBD1. The CDR3 has 12 residues. Germline CDR1 and CDR2: MNHEY and SVGAGI. CDR3 amino acids: CASSYRDRPAAW. The CDR3 DNA is TGTGCCAGCAGTTACCGGGACAGGCCTGCGGCCTGG.

This clonotype was seen only a few times. The chain recombines TRBV29-1 with TRBJ2-7, with 9 bases lining up with TRBD2. The junction had 10 bases not matched to a gene; V was cut back by 4 bases and J by 0 bases. Germline V CDR1 and CDR2: SQVTM, ANQGSEA. The CDR3 contains 16 residues. The CDR3 loop reads CSVVVLAGKSSYEQYF. The CDR3 DNA sequence: TGCAGCGTTGTGGTGCTAGCGGGGAAGAGCTCCTACGAGCAGTACTTC.

Only a few counts were recorded for this clonotype. The chain has TRBV6-1 and TRBJ2-1; 13 nucleotides align to TRBD2. The length of the CDR3 is 17 residues. V was pared by 4 bases and J by 2 bases, with 5 bases of the junction left unmatched. CDR1 is MNHNS, CDR2 SASEGT, per germline. This CDR3 is CASSVPGLAGPYNEQFF. CDR3 coding DNA: TGTGCCAGCAGTGTACCGGGACTAGCGGGGCCCTACAATGAGCAGTTCTTC.

This clonotype was detected only a few times. This chain joins TRBV12-3 or TRBV12-4 and TRBJ1-4; maybe TRBD1 (5 bases). V was shortened by 5 bases and J by 2 bases, with 9 bases between the two germline ends. The CDR3 covers 14 residues. In nucleotides, the CDR3 is TGTGCCAGCAGTACGACAGTTACTAATGAAAAACTGTTTTTT. Its protein product is CASSTTVTNEKLFF.

This clonotype occurred many times. The J gene is TRBJ2-1, the V gene TRBV20-1; 9 bases match TRBD1. Looked up from germline, CDR1 is DFQATT and CDR2 is SNEGSKA (reference sequence). The trim removed 4 bases at V and 4 bases at J, leaving 5 bases unmatched. The CDR3 extends over 14 amino acids. The CDR3 coding sequence is TGCAGTGCTAAAGGACAGGGGACATACAATGAGCAGTTCTTC. It translates to CSAKGQGTYNEQFF.

This clonotype was observed a few times. This rearrangement joins TRBV11-2 to TRBJ2-3; no clear D. The CDR3 is 14 amino acids. CDR1 and CDR2 from the germline V gene are SGHAT and FQNNGV. Trimming pared 3 bases from V and 7 bases from J, leaving 14 bases between. The CDR3: CASSLGLDLHTQYF. The CDR3 DNA is TGTGCCAGCAGCTTGGGTTTGGACCTTCATACGCAGTATTTT.